The 24 T cell receptor beta chains in this list originate from one sample, sequenced in a study of T-cell reconstitution after alpha-beta-depleted transplantation in children. The TCRbeta library was prepared with unique molecular identifiers. TCRdb re-derived calls from the PCR reads in MiXCR, one entry per CDR3 protein. The sample holds approximately 230,000 distinct CDR3 sequences, more than 20% seen once. The sample consisted of PBMCs, taken before TCRalphabeta/CD19-depleted stem cell transplant. These receptors were taken from a girl aged 2-15 years with Fanconi anemia, due to receive a stem cell transplant.

This clonotype was observed many times. The rearrangement uses TRBV7-3 and TRBJ2-6; a possible D gene is TRBD2 (6 bases). The germline gives CDR1 SGHTA, CDR2 FQGTGA. CDR3 length: 20 residues. Trimming shortened V by 0 bases and J by 0 bases, and 18 bases separated the two germline ends. The CDR3 nucleotides read TGTGCCAGCAGCTTAACTGGCGTAGGACTAACTCGCTCTGGGGCCAACGTCCTGACTTTC. Its translation is CASSLTGVGLTRSGANVLTF. Supplemented by reference TRBV7-3 and TRBJ2-6, the full variable domain reads GAGVSQTPSNKVTEKGKYVELRCDPISGHTALYWYRQSLGQGPEFLIYFQGTGAADDSGLPNDRFFAVRPEGSVSTLKIQRTERGDSAVYLCASSLTGVGLTRSGANVLTFGAGSRLTVL.

V gene TRBV2 combines with J gene TRBJ2-1; weak D call: TRBD2 (5 bases). CDR1 is SNHLY, CDR2 FYNNEI, per germline. This CDR3 spans 12 amino acids. V lost 6 bases and J 9 bases, leaving 12 bases between the germline ends. The CDR3 loop is CASRGDSAEQFF. The CDR3 bases are TGTGCCAGCAGAGGAGATAGCGCTGAGCAGTTCTTC.

A few counts support this clonotype. The chain links TRBV10-1 to TRBJ2-2, with 11 bases fitting TRBD2. The CDR3 is 19 amino acids. Germline V CDR1 and CDR2: WNHNN, SYGVQD (reference sequence). V shed 8 bases and J 5 bases; nucleotides not matched to a gene: 19. The CDR3 reads CASRSHSSGRMEWTGELFF. CDR3 sequence (DNA): TGCGCCAGCCGCTCACATTCTAGCGGGAGGATGGAGTGGACCGGGGAGCTGTTTTTT.

In its sample, this clonotype was seen a few times. The chain is built from TRBV7-2 and TRBJ2-5; TRBD2 matches 8 bases. The V gene end was trimmed by 5 bases and the J gene end by 5 bases; junction bases not matched to a gene: 13. The CDR3 covers 16 residues. The germline CDR1 and CDR2 sequences are SGHTA and FQGNSA. For the CDR3, the DNA is TGTGCCAGCAGCCGACTGAGGAGCGGGGGCTGGGAGACCCAGTACTTC. Its translation: CASSRLRSGGWETQYF.

This clonotype was observed at least ten times. The chain uses TRBV12-3 or TRBV12-4 and TRBJ2-1; D uncertain. The V gene lost 3 bases and the J gene lost 2 bases, with 5 bases spanning the gap. The CDR3 sequence is 13 residues long. The CDR3 bases are TGTGCCAGCAGTTTGGCCACCTACAATGAGCAGTTCTTC. This codes for CASSLATYNEQFF.

The chain joins TRBV20-1 to TRBJ2-5; D assignment may be TRBD1 or TRBD2 (5 bases each). Trimming stripped 2 bases from V and 2 bases from J, with 21 bases between. The CDR3 is 17 amino acids. From germline, CDR1 is DFQATT and CDR2 SNEGSKA (reference sequence). The CDR3 nucleotides are TGCAGTGCTAGACGATTTGCTTCGGGGCCAGTTCAAGAGACCCAGTACTTC. Amino acid sequence: CSARRFASGPVQETQYF.

V gene TRBV6-1 combines with J gene TRBJ2-7; D assignment may be TRBD1 or TRBD2 (5 bases each). Germline V gene sequence: CDR1 MNHNS, CDR2 SASEGT. The length of the CDR3 is 13 residues. V dropped 6 bases and J dropped 2 bases, with 11 bases sitting between them. The CDR3 DNA reads TGTGCCAGCAGAGGGACCTTAACCTACGAGCAGTACTTC. The encoded protein is CASRGTLTYEQYF.

The chain employs TRBV7-2 and TRBJ2-7; 11 bases match TRBD1. With V trimmed by 1 base and J by 3 bases, 2 bases remained unmatched. The CDR3 has 15 amino acids. The germline CDR1 and CDR2 sequences are SGHTA and FQGNSA. This CDR3 is CASSLGTGGLYEQYF. Written as DNA, the CDR3 is TGTGCCAGCAGCTTAGGGACAGGGGGCCTCTACGAGCAGTACTTC.

This clonotype occurred many times. This rearrangement joins TRBV20-1 to TRBJ1-1; 8 positions match TRBD1. Unmatched junction bases numbered 2, after V lost 4 bases and J lost 1 base. Germline CDR1 is DFQATT and CDR2 is SNEGSKA (reference sequence). The CDR3 loop spans 13 amino acids. The CDR3 loop is CSAKGQANTEAFF. Written as DNA, the CDR3 is TGCAGTGCTAAGGGACAGGCGAACACTGAAGCTTTCTTT.

In this sample, this clonotype turned up a few times. The rearrangement uses TRBV28 and TRBJ1-5; 7 positions agree with TRBD1. V shed 4 bases and J 3 bases; nucleotides not matched to a gene: 3. Germline loops: CDR1 MDHEN, CDR2 SYDVKM. The CDR3 contains 14 residues. The CDR3 spells CASSWTGYNQPQHF. CDR3 sequence (DNA): TGTGCCAGCAGTTGGACAGGCTACAATCAGCCCCAGCATTTT. Full variable domain (missing parts from reference TRBV28 and TRBJ1-5): DVKVTQSSRYLVKRTGEKVFLECVQDMDHENMFWYRQDPGLGLRLIYFSYDVKMKEKGDIPEGYSVSREKKERFSLILESASTNQTSMYLCASSWTGYNQPQHFGDGTRLSIL.

This clonotype appeared many times. The V and J genes are TRBV20-1 and TRBJ2-5, with 13 nucleotides matching TRBD2. Per germline, CDR1 DFQATT and CDR2 SNEGSKA (reference sequence). The CDR3 length is 14 residues. Trimming at V came to 1 base and at J to 4 bases, leaving 0 bases not matched to a gene. CDR3 in amino acids: CSARGTSGRETQYF. The CDR3 DNA sequence: TGCAGTGCTAGAGGGACTAGCGGGAGAGAGACCCAGTACTTC.

This clonotype has more than one count but fewer than ten. The V call is TRBV28, the J call TRBJ2-2, with D possibly TRBD2 on 5 matching bases. V lost 9 bases and J 4 bases, leaving 18 bases between the germline ends. CDR3 length equals 15 residues. Per the germline V gene, CDR1 is MDHEN and CDR2 is SYDVKM. This CDR3 is CASSVGGARTGELFF. In nucleotides, the CDR3 is TGTGCCAGTTCCGTCGGAGGTGCCCGCACCGGGGAGCTGTTTTTT.

This clonotype was seen at least ten times. The chain is built from TRBV27 and TRBJ2-7; a weak D match, TRBD1 (6 bases). Deletions cut 5 bases from V and 4 bases from J, with 15 bases between. Germline V gene lookup returns CDR1 MNHEY and CDR2 SMNVEV (reference sequence). The CDR3 has 14 residues. DNA for the CDR3: TGTGCCAGCAGTCCTAGCCTACAGGGATACGAGCAGTACTTC. As protein: CASSPSLQGYEQYF.

At least ten counts were recorded for this clonotype. V is TRBV5-1 and J is TRBJ1-1, with D tentatively TRBD1 (5 bases). CDR3 length: 12 residues. V was shortened by 5 bases and J by 0 bases, with 5 bases between the two germline ends. The germline CDR1 and CDR2 sequences are SGHRS and YFSETQ. DNA for the CDR3: TGCGCCAGCAGGGGGCTGAACACTGAAGCTTTCTTT. This sequence encodes CASRGLNTEAFF.

V and J are TRBV29-1 and TRBJ2-7; D is undetermined. Germline lookup yields CDR1 SQVTM and CDR2 ANQGSEA. The CDR3 consists of 14 residues. The V gene lost 6 bases and the J gene lost 0 bases, with 15 bases spanning the gap. CDR3 amino acids: CSVGTARSSYEQYF. DNA of the CDR3: TGCAGCGTCGGAACCGCAAGGAGCTCCTACGAGCAGTACTTC.

This clonotype appeared many times. The chain joins TRBV2 to TRBJ2-2; 8 bases line up with TRBD1. CDR3 length: 13 residues. CDR1 is SNHLY, CDR2 FYNNEI, per germline. With V trimmed by 9 bases and J by 5 bases, 5 bases remained unmatched. The CDR3 loop is CARDRAGTGELFF. The CDR3 bases are TGTGCCAGGGACAGGGCCGGGACCGGGGAGCTGTTTTTT.

The CDR3 reads CASSDWIQGGEYGYTF. CDR3 sequence (DNA): TGTGCCAGCAGCGACTGGATACAGGGAGGGGAATATGGCTACACCTTC. The chain combines TRBV5-5 with TRBJ1-2; a weak D match, TRBD1 (6 bases). Germline V CDR1 and CDR2: SGHKS, YYEKEE (reference sequence). This CDR3 contains 16 residues. The V gene lost 4 bases and the J gene lost 5 bases, with 21 bases spanning the gap.

This clonotype occurred many times. V is TRBV28 and J is TRBJ2-7; no clear D gene. Germline V gene sequence: CDR1 MDHEN, CDR2 SYDVKM. The CDR3 is 11 amino acids. V lost 7 bases, J lost 5 bases, and 9 bases lay in between. The chain's CDR3 is CASISKHEQYF. CDR3 sequence (DNA): TGTGCCAGCATCTCGAAGCACGAGCAGTACTTC.

The rearrangement joins TRBV29-1 to TRBJ2-1, with TRBD1 matching over 12 bases. Losses at the gene ends were 8 bases for V and 8 bases for J; bases not matched to a gene: 13. CDR3 size: 15 residues. CDR1 is SQVTM and CDR2 is ANQGSEA in the germline V gene. Here the CDR3 reads CSIESGTGGWDEQFF. The CDR3 DNA sequence: TGCAGCATAGAGTCCGGGACAGGGGGCTGGGATGAGCAGTTCTTC.

This clonotype came up once. V and J are TRBV30 and TRBJ2-3; 11 bases are shared with TRBD2. The CDR3 is 15 amino acids. V was clipped by 4 bases and J by 2 bases; unmatched bases: 5. The germline gives CDR1 GTSNPN, CDR2 SVGIG (reference sequence). The CDR3 nucleotides read TGTGCCTGGAAAAAACTAGCGGGGGCCACAGATACGCAGTATTTT. Translating it yields CAWKKLAGATDTQYF. Using reference TRBV30 and TRBJ2-3 for the parts outside the CDR3, the full variable domain is SQTIHQWPATLVQPVGSPLSLECTVEGTSNPNLYWYRQAAGRGLQLLFYSVGIGQISSEVPQNLSASRPQDRQFILSSKKLLLSDSGFYLCAWKKLAGATDTQYFGPGTRLTVL.

There are a few counts of this clonotype. V usage is TRBV7-3 and J usage is TRBJ1-2, with no clear D. CDR1 is SGHTA and CDR2 is FQGTGA in the germline V gene. V gave up 5 bases and J gave up 5 bases, with 9 bases separating them. The CDR3 extends over 12 amino acids. The CDR3 coding sequence is TGTGCCAGCAGCGAAAAAGAATATGGCTACACCTTC. It is translated as CASSEKEYGYTF.

This sequence joins TRBV7-3 and TRBJ2-1, with D perhaps TRBD1 or TRBD2 (6 bases each). V lost 2 bases and J 0 bases, leaving 14 bases between the germline ends. The CDR3 contains 17 residues. The germline V gene has CDR1 SGHTA and CDR2 FQGTGA. CDR3 DNA sequence: TGTGCCAGCAGCTTATTAGGGGGGCCCAGCTCCTACAATGAGCAGTTCTTC. Its protein product is CASSLLGGPSSYNEQFF.

The V call is TRBV9, the J call TRBJ2-2, with D possibly called TRBD1 or TRBD2 (5 bases each). CDR1 SGDLS and CDR2 YYNGEE come from the germline V gene. V lost 3 bases to trimming and J lost 6 bases, with 18 bases between them. The CDR3 runs 16 residues. The CDR3 nucleotides read TGTGCCAGCAGCGCCTCCGGGACGCGCGCCCCCGGGGAGCTGTTTTTT. It specifies CASSASGTRAPGELFF.

This sequence joins TRBV29-1 and TRBJ2-2, with TRBD2 identical over 12 bases. The length of the CDR3 is 14 residues. Germline lookup yields CDR1 SQVTM and CDR2 ANQGSEA. The J segment lost 5 bases and the V segment lost 6 bases, leaving 4 bases of the junction unmatched. The CDR3 region is CSVPGTSGTGELFF. For the CDR3, the DNA is TGCAGCGTACCCGGGACTAGCGGGACCGGGGAGCTGTTTTTT.